This paragraph reports one T cell receptor beta chain. Its antigen is as yet unknown. The sample is drawn from a study of beta chain features in type 1 diabetes. The V end lost 0 bases, the J end lost 7 bases, and 15 bases lay between the germline ends. The CDR3 length is 16 residues. Germline V gene data show CDR1 as SGHDN and CDR2 as FVKESK. cDNA synthesis used the whole RNA isolate, giving expressed TCRB sequences. Sequencing was performed with immunoSEQ multiplex PCR; in TCRdb, only in-frame clones are kept and a portion is missing. This table holds about 620,000 clones, 15% found once. General study findings and limits: People with Type 1 diabetes carried modestly yet significantly shorter TCRB CDR3s in all four CD4+ subsets. Highly expressing activated T cells could be over-counted with a cDNA template.

The chain uses TRBV14 and TRBJ1-4; D remains ambiguous. The sequence was collected from a man aged 18 to 35 in good health. Specimen: naive CD4+ T cells from blood. CDR3 region: CASSQEGQQFREKLFF. For the CDR3, the DNA is TGTGCCAGCAGCCAAGAAGGTCAGCAATTCCGTGAAAAACTGTTTTTT.